Sequencing of this TCR beta chain was carried out in a study of monozygotic twins with inflammatory bowel disease (dated by TCRdb to between 2017 and 2020). About the investigation overall: The complete study included around 30 monozygotic twin pairs: 19 IBD-discordant Danish pairs and nine German pairs, of which four were IBD-concordant and five were IBD-discordant. Each individual had, on average, about 151 000 unique TCRalpha sequences and 181 000 unique TCRbeta sequences available for analysis. The search for disease-associated traits relied mainly on comparing IBD patients with their genetically identical healthy co-twins within discordant pairs.

CDR3 length: 15 amino acids, cysteine to phenylalanine. The coding DNA is unavailable. The germline V gene (reference sequence) yields LNHNV for CDR1 and YYDKDF for CDR2. From each donor, an approximately 2.4 ml peripheral blood sample was drawn into PAXgene tubes and stored at -80 degrees C. Total RNA was isolated from whole blood with the PAXgene blood miRNA kit on an automated QIAcube, without T cell sorting. Peripheral blood from monozygotic twin pairs who were concordant or discordant for inflammatory bowel disease underwent deep TCRalpha and TCRbeta repertoire profiling using unique molecular barcoding. For every twin pair, smoking habits were documented, and each individual was categorised as a current, former or never smoker. Findings and caveats that apply to the study as a whole: IBD patients had lower TCRbeta repertoire diversity, measured by the inverse Simpson index, than their healthy co-twins. The analysis was unable to tell apart different T cell subtypes. Repertoire similarity did not differ between concordant and discordant twins, which could be due to limited statistical power. Compared with healthy twins, IBD patients shared fewer clonotypes with other individuals, and the difference was most pronounced in patients with signs of disease activity. No single strong signal or clonotype linked to IBD turned up in the results, so the idea that one exists was not supported. Because patients were on differing immunosuppressive treatments, the repertoires may have picked up extra background noise and inter-individual variability.

As regards this clonotype: No cognate antigen has been identified for it.

Library method: 5' RACE. Each TCR library was prepared from about 3,400 ng of total RNA. For each sample, cDNA synthesis with SMARTScribe reverse transcriptase was split into eight separate reactions. During cDNA synthesis, template switching was used to introduce unique molecular identifiers that contained a 6-nucleotide sample barcode. Two nested PCRs of about 16 and 10 cycles amplified the TCRalpha and TCRbeta cDNA, and bead purification followed each PCR. Before amplification, cDNA was treated with uracil DNA-glycosylase and purified using the QIAquick PCR purification kit. The second PCR added Illumina TruSeq-compatible adapters along with sample-specific barcodes. TapeStation and Qubit were used to check library quality and concentration, and 4.5 to 5 ng of each library was pooled. Sequencing of the pooled libraries was done on an Illumina HiSeq2500 single-index Rapid Run using custom sequencing primers and 2 x 100 bp reads. The paper's data handling went like this. MiGEC version 1.2.6 was used for UMI-based consensus assembly, which corrected PCR and sequencing errors. V(D)J alignment, clonotype assembly and CDR3 extraction were performed with MiXCR version 2.1.1. To normalise gene usage, clonotype sharing and MAIT/NKT TCR abundance, the top 1000, 10 000 and 20 000 clonotypes in each sample were analysed. Diversity was computed as the inverse Simpson index with the vegan R package after downsampling to 27 000 UMIs. Statistical testing used paired Mann-Whitney U tests on the discordant twin pairs and applied Benjamini-Hochberg correction for multiple testing. Reads reprocessed by TCRdb are summarized as one entry per CDR3 protein sequence, and DNA is absent. None of the V and J calls come from the authors' own analysis; TCRdb made them. The table for this sample lists roughly 150,000 distinct CDR3 sequences. The top ten clones comprise approximately 1.2% of the sample.

The V and J genes are TRBV15 and TRBJ1-5; lacking DNA, the TRBD1 call made by TCRdb goes unchecked. This receptor was taken from a human donor with ulcerative colitis or Crohn's disease, or a healthy co-twin of an affected twin (not recorded which). Sequenced sample: blood. This receptor carries the CDR3 CATSSRTGFNQPQHF.